This paragraph covers one T cell receptor (beta chain) sequence. Its specificity is not known. The germline V gene encodes CDR1 SGHTA and CDR2 FQGTGA. V was shortened by 1 base and J by 6 bases, with 17 bases between the two germline ends. CDR3 length: 16 amino acids. Study processing details: ImmunoSEQ gave junction-only sequences without quality scores, so filtering differed. Assay: immunoSEQ multiplex PCR; the TCRdb copy retains only in-frame clones and omits some. V, J and clone size were drawn from that table, and D and trimming were deduced from the DNA. The sample yields roughly 1,000,000 clones, more than 75% seen once. The data were obtained in a study of shared clonotypes between healthy human individuals. About the study: The study drew on a couple of women and a few men aged 18 to 49 as donors.

Whole-study findings and limits: Naive subsets tended to show greater estimated richness than memory subsets. When naive CD4 clonotypes were compared across four donors, approximately 5% were shared.

V and J are TRBV7-3 and TRBJ2-3; weak D call: TRBD2 (6 bases). Sequenced input: memory CD4+ T cells from PBMCs. The subset: CD45RA-negative fraction. The clonotype comes from a man aged 18-30 years in good health. Some clones in this sample may be carry-over from other donors' samples. The CDR3 nucleotides read TGTGCCAGCAGCTTAAGGCGCGGGACCCCAGGGGATACGCAGTATTTT. It translates to CASSLRRGTPGDTQYF.